This TCR beta chain was retrieved from a study of OX40 agonist ivuxolimab in advanced cancers. Study-wide context: Ivuxolimab was delivered to patients intravenously every 2 weeks at doses spanning 0.01 to 10 mg/kg.

This CDR3 is 14 amino acids long. V was trimmed by 2 bases and J by 11 bases, leaving 13 bases between them. Per the germline V gene, CDR1 is MNHEY and CDR2 is SMNVEV (reference sequence). Generated by immunoSEQ multiplex PCR, the TCRdb table keeps only in-frame clones and is missing some. The table lists some 15,000 clones, 90% to 95% of them singletons. The chain couples TRBV27 to TRBJ1-6; D remains unclear. This sequence originates from an adult with an advanced solid tumor such as melanoma, head and neck, liver or kidney cancer. The material was CD4+ or CD8+ T cells sorted from blood, obtained in a trial of the OX40 agonist ivuxolimab. The CDR3 bases are TGTGCCAGCAGTTTAGGCTCGGGATCACCACCCCTCCACTTT. Its translation is CASSLGSGSPPLHF.